This T cell receptor (beta chain) comes out of a study of T cell responses to AZD1222 COVID-19 vaccine. Only in-frame clones appear in the TCRdb table, and some are missing; sequencing was by immunoSEQ multiplex PCR. The sample shows approximately 150,000 clones, 85% to 95% of them seen only once. The CDR3 has 16 residues. From germline, CDR1 is SGHNT and CDR2 YYREEE (reference sequence). The V segment lost 4 bases and the J segment 3 bases; nucleotides outside the gene matches: 8. The sequences come from peripheral blood, collected on day 0 of AZD1222 vaccination. The chain has TRBV5-4 and TRBJ2-3, with 10 positions matching TRBD2. The clonotype comes from an adult in good health. The CDR3 is CASSLRAGGPTDTQYF. CDR3 DNA sequence: TGTGCCAGCAGCCTTAGAGCGGGAGGGCCGACAGATACGCAGTATTTT.